The 23 T cell receptor beta chains reported below all come from one sample, sequenced in a study of blood T cell repertoires in COVID-19. The method was immunoSEQ multiplex PCR; TCRdb's version includes in-frame clones alone and lacks a portion of them. The sample carries 200,000 to 250,000 clones, roughly 87% recorded once. Source material: PBMCs or T cells enriched from blood (not recorded which). These receptor sequences come from a man aged 25 to 45 who had recovered from COVID-19.

The rearrangement joins TRBV5-1 to TRBJ1-5; tentatively, D is TRBD1 (6 bases). V shed 2 bases and J shed 3 bases, with 12 bases lying between them. Per the germline V gene, CDR1 is SGHRS and CDR2 is YFSETQ. The CDR3 runs to 15 residues. The DNA of the CDR3 is TGCGCCAGCAGCTTATTGGGGGCTAACAATCAGCCCCAGCATTTT. As protein: CASSLLGANNQPQHF.

The V call is TRBV2, the J call TRBJ2-5, with 8 bases that match TRBD2. This CDR3 is built from 16 residues. Trimming took 2 bases from V and 4 from J; bases not matched to a gene: 9. The germline gives CDR1 SNHLY, CDR2 FYNNEI. The CDR3 reads CASSEFGGGNGETQYF. The CDR3 DNA is TGTGCCAGCAGTGAATTCGGCGGGGGGAACGGAGAGACCCAGTACTTC.

A few counts support this clone. V is TRBV3-1 (or the pseudogene TRBV3-2) and J is TRBJ1-6, with TRBD1 as a possible D gene (5 bases). CDR3 size: 18 residues. Germline CDR1 is LGHDT and CDR2 is YNNKEL (reference sequence). The CDR3 coding sequence is TGTGTTAAGCCCGACAGAGGCCTCTCCACAGACTATAATTCACCCCTCCACTTT. Protein product: CVKPDRGLSTDYNSPLHF.

The chain carries TRBV6-2 or TRBV6-3 and TRBJ1-1, with TRBD1 matching 9 bases. Germline V gene data show CDR1 as MNHEY and CDR2 as SVGEGT. The CDR3 totals 14 residues. V dropped 5 bases and J dropped 3; count of bases not matched to a gene: 4. The CDR3 sequence is CASSTGGSDTEAFF. The CDR3 DNA reads as TGTGCCAGCAGTACAGGGGGCTCGGACACTGAAGCTTTCTTT.

The rearrangement joins TRBV3-1 (or the pseudogene TRBV3-2) to TRBJ2-3, with D tentatively TRBD2 (6 bases). Germline-derived CDR1 and CDR2 are LGHDT and YNNKEL (reference sequence). The CDR3 runs 16 residues. Trimming stripped 4 bases from V and 0 bases from J, with 14 bases between. The CDR3, as DNA: TGTGCCAGCAGCCTATATAGCGGTTCTAGCACAGATACGCAGTATTTT. Translation: CASSLYSGSSTDTQYF.

The chain uses TRBV4-3 and TRBJ1-3; no clear D gene. Trimming took 2 bases from V and 8 from J, leaving 4 bases between them. The CDR3 is 11 amino acids. CDR1 and CDR2 (germline): LGHNA, YSLEER. The CDR3 sequence is CASSQQDTIYF. The CDR3 DNA reads as TGCGCCAGCAGCCAACAGGACACCATATATTTT.

The sample holds a few counts of this clone. The CDR3 nucleotides are TGTGCCAGCAGCCCGGGACTAGCGGGAGGGCCAGAGACCCAGTACTTC. As protein: CASSPGLAGGPETQYF. The V call is TRBV4-2, the J call TRBJ2-5; 16 bases line up with TRBD2. CDR3 length equals 16 residues. V dropped 4 bases and J dropped 4; count of bases not matched to a gene: 3. Germline V gives CDR1 LGHNA, CDR2 YNFKEQ.

The rearrangement joins TRBV30 to TRBJ2-7; tentatively, D is TRBD2 (5 bases). V lost 3 bases, J lost 5 bases, and 11 bases lay in between. Germline V gene data show CDR1 as GTSNPN and CDR2 as SVGIG (reference sequence). This CDR3 comprises 12 residues. Written as DNA, the CDR3 is TGTGCCTGGAGCCCCACTAGTAACGAGCAGTACTTC. It yields the protein CAWSPTSNEQYF.

This clone was counted once. This rearrangement joins TRBV2 to TRBJ2-1; 12 bases are shared with TRBD2. Germline trimming cut 6 bases from V and 9 bases from J; bases unmatched to any gene: 6. This CDR3 region has 14 residues. The germline V gene has CDR1 SNHLY and CDR2 FYNNEI. The CDR3 sequence is CASRAQGLAGEQFF. In nucleotides, the CDR3 is TGTGCCAGCAGGGCCCAGGGACTAGCGGGTGAGCAGTTCTTC.

The rearrangement joins TRBV6-5 to TRBJ2-7; TRBD2 aligns across 7 bases. The CDR3 covers 15 residues. The V and J ends lost 2 bases and 6 bases, in that order; junction bases with no gene match: 10. From germline, CDR1 is MNHEY and CDR2 SVGAGI. The CDR3 sequence is CASSYRPAGSAEQYF. CDR3 in DNA: TGTGCCAGCAGTTACCGGCCAGCGGGAAGCGCCGAGCAGTACTTC.

The chain employs TRBV5-1 and TRBJ1-4, with D unresolved. From germline, CDR1 is SGHRS and CDR2 YFSETQ. CDR3 length equals 15 residues. Trimming pared 4 bases from V and 5 bases from J, leaving 15 bases between. The CDR3 loop reads CASSLNAGSNEKLFF. As DNA, the CDR3 is TGCGCCAGCAGCCTCAATGCAGGATCGAATGAAAAACTGTTTTTT.

The chain employs TRBV28 and TRBJ2-1; the D is unclear. Germline V CDR1 and CDR2: MDHEN, SYDVKM. V lost 7 bases and J lost 4, with 8 bases in between. The CDR3 has 12 amino acids. The CDR3 region is CASTLNYNEQFF. DNA for the CDR3: TGTGCCAGCACCCTAAATTACAATGAGCAGTTCTTC.

This clone was seen only once. The V gene is TRBV2, the J gene TRBJ2-3; D might be TRBD1 (5 bases). V lost 6 bases, J lost 5 bases, and 15 bases lay in between. CDR1 and CDR2 (germline): SNHLY, FYNNEI. The CDR3 contains 14 residues. CDR3 coding DNA: TGTGCCAGCAGATCGACAGAGTCTAGAGATACGCAGTATTTT. Amino acid sequence: CASRSTESRDTQYF.

J is TRBJ2-7 and V is TRBV19, with TRBD2 matching over 10 bases. Germline V CDR1 and CDR2: LNHDA, SQIVND (reference sequence). Trimming at V came to 5 bases and at J to 6 bases, leaving 28 bases not matched to a gene. CDR3 size: 21 residues. The CDR3 sequence is CASSEIFSRIAGGSNGGEQYF. CDR3 nucleotides: TGTGCCAGTAGTGAAATATTCTCCAGAATAGCGGGAGGATCTAACGGGGGCGAGCAGTACTTC.

V usage is TRBV7-2 and J usage is TRBJ1-4, with 7 nucleotides matching TRBD1. The CDR3 covers 14 residues. The germline gives CDR1 SGHTA, CDR2 FQGNSA. The V gene end was trimmed by 4 bases and the J gene end by 4 bases; junction bases not matched to a gene: 3. CDR3 sequence reads: CASSSGQSNEKLFF. The CDR3 DNA sequence: TGTGCCAGCAGCTCGGGACAGAGTAATGAAAAACTGTTTTTT.

The V and J genes are TRBV5-1 and TRBJ2-1, with D perhaps matching TRBD2 (6 bases). There are 14 residues in the CDR3. Trimming took off 4 bases at V and 8 bases at J, with 16 bases between the two ends. Germline V gene data show CDR1 as SGHRS and CDR2 as YFSETQ. CDR3 region: CASSGGLAVHEQFF. In nucleotides, the CDR3 is TGCGCCAGCAGCGGGGGACTGGCGGTTCATGAGCAGTTCTTC.

CDR3 residues: CASSLTGSTGELFF. The DNA of the CDR3 is TGTGCCAGCAGCTTAACGGGTAGTACCGGGGAGCTGTTTTTT. The rearrangement links TRBV13 to TRBJ2-2; D gene ambiguous. The CDR3 is made up of 14 amino acids. The V end was cut by 2 bases, the J end by 5 bases, with 9 bases between. Germline V lookup: CDR1 PRHDT, CDR2 FYEKMQ (reference sequence). Variable domain in full (rest from reference TRBV13 and TRBJ2-2): AAGVIQSPRHLIKEKRETATLKCYPIPRHDTVYWYQQGPGQDPQFLISFYEKMQSDKGSIPDRFSAQQFSDYHSELNMSSLELGDSALYFCASSLTGSTGELFFGEGSRLTVL.

J is TRBJ2-1 and V is TRBV5-1; 8 bases agree with TRBD2. J was trimmed by 5 bases and V by 1 base; bases with no gene match: 5. The CDR3 consists of 15 residues. CDR1 is SGHRS and CDR2 is YFSETQ in the germline V gene. The CDR3 coding sequence is TGCGCCAGCAGCTTGATCGTAGCGGGGAACAATGAGCAGTTCTTC. Its protein product is CASSLIVAGNNEQFF.

The chain carries TRBV9 and TRBJ1-1; 7 bases are a match to TRBD1. Germline CDR1 is SGDLS and CDR2 is YYNGEE. The J segment lost 3 bases and the V segment lost 4 bases, leaving 3 bases of the junction unmatched. This CDR3 spans 13 amino acids. The CDR3 sequence is CASSNRGDTEAFF. The CDR3 DNA follows: TGTGCCAGCAGCAACAGGGGAGACACTGAAGCTTTCTTT.

The V gene is TRBV3-1 (or the pseudogene TRBV3-2), the J gene TRBJ2-1; D is undetermined. CDR3 length: 17 residues. CDR1 LGHDT and CDR2 YNNKEL come from the germline V gene (reference sequence). Trimming removed 1 base at V and 8 bases at J, with 21 bases between. In nucleotides, the CDR3 is TGTGCCAGCAGCCAAGGTCGGCGGCCCGCGCCGATCGATGAGCAGTTCTTC. It specifies CASSQGRRPAPIDEQFF.

The rearrangement joins TRBV7-9 to TRBJ1-4; TRBD1 matches 7 bases. The CDR3 is 13 amino acids. The V and J ends lost 5 bases and 6 bases, in that order; junction bases with no gene match: 3. The germline gives CDR1 SEHNR, CDR2 FQNEAQ (reference sequence). CDR3 amino acids: CASSRQGYEKLFF. Written as DNA, the CDR3 is TGTGCCAGCAGCCGACAGGGATATGAAAAACTGTTTTTT. The complete variable domain, with remaining parts taken from reference TRBV7-9 and TRBJ1-4, reads DTGVSQNPRHKITKRGQNVTFRCDPISEHNRLYWYRQTLGQGPEFLTYFQNEAQLEKSRLLSDRFSAERPKGSFSTLEIQRTEQGDSAMYLCASSRQGYEKLFFGSGTQLSVL.

The chain has TRBV30 and TRBJ1-5, with TRBD1 as a possible D gene (6 bases). Per germline, CDR1 GTSNPN and CDR2 SVGIG (reference sequence). Between the trimmed V and J ends, which lost 2 bases and 2 bases, there was a span of 13 bases. CDR3 size: 15 residues. CDR3: CAWSHREGGNQPQHF. CDR3 nucleotide sequence: TGTGCCTGGAGTCACAGGGAAGGGGGCAATCAGCCCCAGCATTTT.

This clone was seen more than once but under ten times. The chain couples TRBV15 to TRBJ1-2; no firm D call. The germline V and J ends were trimmed by 0 bases and 3 bases, with 11 bases remaining between them. Germline values: CDR1 LNHNV, CDR2 YYDKDF (reference sequence). The CDR3 is 15 amino acids. DNA for the CDR3: TGTGCCACCAGCAGAGACCTCGACGGAGACTATGGCTACACCTTC. Amino acids: CATSRDLDGDYGYTF.